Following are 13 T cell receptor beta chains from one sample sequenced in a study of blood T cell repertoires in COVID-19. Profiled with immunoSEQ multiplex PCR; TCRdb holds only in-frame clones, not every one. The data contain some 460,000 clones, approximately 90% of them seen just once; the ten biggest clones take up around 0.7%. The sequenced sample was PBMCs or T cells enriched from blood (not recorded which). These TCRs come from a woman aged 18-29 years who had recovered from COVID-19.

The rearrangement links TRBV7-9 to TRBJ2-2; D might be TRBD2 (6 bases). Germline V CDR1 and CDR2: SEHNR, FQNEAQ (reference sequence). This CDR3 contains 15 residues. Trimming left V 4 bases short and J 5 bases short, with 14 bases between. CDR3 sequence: CASSSVAVLTGELFF. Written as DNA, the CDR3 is TGTGCCAGCAGCTCTGTAGCGGTATTAACCGGGGAGCTGTTTTTT.

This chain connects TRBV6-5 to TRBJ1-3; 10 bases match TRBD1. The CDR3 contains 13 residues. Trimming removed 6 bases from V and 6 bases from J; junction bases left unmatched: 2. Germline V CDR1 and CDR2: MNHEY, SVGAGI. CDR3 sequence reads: CASRGTGVNTIYF. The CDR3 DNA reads TGTGCCAGCAGGGGGACAGGGGTAAACACCATATATTTT.

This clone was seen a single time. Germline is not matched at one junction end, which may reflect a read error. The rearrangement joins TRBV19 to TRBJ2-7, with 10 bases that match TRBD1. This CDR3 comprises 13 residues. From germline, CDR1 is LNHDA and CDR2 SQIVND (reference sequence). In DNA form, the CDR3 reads TGTGCCAGTAAGGGACAGGGGTCCTCCGAGCAGTACTTC. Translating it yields CASKGQGSSEQYF.

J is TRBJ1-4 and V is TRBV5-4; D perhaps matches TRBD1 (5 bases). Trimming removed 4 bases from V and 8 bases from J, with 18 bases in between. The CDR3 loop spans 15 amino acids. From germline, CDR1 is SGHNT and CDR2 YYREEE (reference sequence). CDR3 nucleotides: TGTGCCAGCAGCGATAGGGCAGGGAGGCAGGAAAAACTGTTTTTT. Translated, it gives CASSDRAGRQEKLFF.

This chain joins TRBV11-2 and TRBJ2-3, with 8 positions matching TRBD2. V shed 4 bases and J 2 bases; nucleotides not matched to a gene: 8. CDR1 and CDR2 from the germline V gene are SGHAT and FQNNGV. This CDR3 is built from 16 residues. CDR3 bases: TGTGCCAGCAGCTCCTTTAAGCGGGGGTACACAGATACGCAGTATTTT. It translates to CASSSFKRGYTDTQYF.

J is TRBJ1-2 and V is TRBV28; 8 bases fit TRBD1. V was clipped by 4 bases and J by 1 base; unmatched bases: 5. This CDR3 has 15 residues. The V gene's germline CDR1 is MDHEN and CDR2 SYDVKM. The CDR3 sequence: CASSSQGAINYGYTF. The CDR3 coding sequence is TGTGCCAGCAGTTCTCAGGGGGCGATTAACTATGGCTACACCTTC.

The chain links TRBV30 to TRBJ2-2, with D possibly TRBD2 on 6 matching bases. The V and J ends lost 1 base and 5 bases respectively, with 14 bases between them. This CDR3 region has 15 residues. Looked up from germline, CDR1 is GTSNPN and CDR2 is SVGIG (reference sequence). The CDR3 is CAWSAEGSGTGELFF. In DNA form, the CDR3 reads TGTGCCTGGAGTGCGGAGGGCTCCGGGACCGGGGAGCTGTTTTTT.

The CDR3 loop is CASSIDVRGWMNTEAFF. The CDR3 nucleotides read TGTGCCAGTAGTATAGACGTCCGGGGGTGGATGAACACTGAAGCTTTCTTT. This chain links TRBV19 with TRBJ1-1; D possibly corresponds to TRBD1 (5 bases). The V end was cut by 0 bases, the J end by 0 bases, with 14 bases between. The CDR3 runs 17 residues. In germline, CDR1 is LNHDA, CDR2 SQIVND (reference sequence).

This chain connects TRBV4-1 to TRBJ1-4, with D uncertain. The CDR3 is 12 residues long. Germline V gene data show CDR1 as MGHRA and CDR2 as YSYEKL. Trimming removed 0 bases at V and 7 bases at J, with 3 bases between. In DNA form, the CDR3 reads TGCGCCAGCAGCCAAGATAGTGAAAAACTGTTTTTT. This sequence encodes CASSQDSEKLFF.

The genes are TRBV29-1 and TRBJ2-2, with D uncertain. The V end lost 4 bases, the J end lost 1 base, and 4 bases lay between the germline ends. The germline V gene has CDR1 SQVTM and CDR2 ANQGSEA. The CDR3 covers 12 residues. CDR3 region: CSVVQNTGELFF. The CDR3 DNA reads TGCAGCGTTGTACAGAACACCGGGGAGCTGTTTTTT.

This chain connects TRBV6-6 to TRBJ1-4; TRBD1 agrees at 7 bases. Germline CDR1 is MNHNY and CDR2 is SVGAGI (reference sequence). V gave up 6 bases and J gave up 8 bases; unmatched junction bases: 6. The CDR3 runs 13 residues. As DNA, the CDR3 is TGTGCCAGCAGGACAGGGTACGGGGAAAAACTGTTTTTT. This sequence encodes CASRTGYGEKLFF.

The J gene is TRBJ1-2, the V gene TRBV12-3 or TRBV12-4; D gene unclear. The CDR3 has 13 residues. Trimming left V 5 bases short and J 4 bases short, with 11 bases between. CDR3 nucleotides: TGTGCCAGCAGTACGGGTTCGGCCTATGGCTACACCTTC. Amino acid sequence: CASSTGSAYGYTF.

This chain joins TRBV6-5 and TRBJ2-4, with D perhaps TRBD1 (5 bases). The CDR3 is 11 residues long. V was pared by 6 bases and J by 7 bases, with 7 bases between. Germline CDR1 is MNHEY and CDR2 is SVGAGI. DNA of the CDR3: TGTGCCAGCAGCCCAGGGAACATTCAGTACTTC. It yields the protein CASSPGNIQYF.